This T cell receptor (beta chain) was found in a study of T cell responses to AZD1222 COVID-19 vaccine. Germline CDR1 is MDHEN and CDR2 is SYDVKM. Trimming cost V 10 bases and J 3 bases; bases outside gene matches: 8. The CDR3 is made up of 13 amino acids. Sequenced by immunoSEQ multiplex PCR; TCRdb stores in-frame clones only, minus some. The sample consists of some 150,000 clones, 85% of them appearing once. This clone was detected only a few times. The chain links TRBV28 to TRBJ2-7; 8 nucleotides agree with TRBD2. The sequence derives from an adult who received the MenACWY meningococcal vaccine as a control. Sequences were derived from peripheral blood, sampled 28 days after the second dose of the MenACWY control vaccine. For the CDR3, the DNA is TGTGCCACCGCCGGGGGGGGCCGCTACGAGCAGTACGTC. This sequence encodes CATAGGGRYEQYV.